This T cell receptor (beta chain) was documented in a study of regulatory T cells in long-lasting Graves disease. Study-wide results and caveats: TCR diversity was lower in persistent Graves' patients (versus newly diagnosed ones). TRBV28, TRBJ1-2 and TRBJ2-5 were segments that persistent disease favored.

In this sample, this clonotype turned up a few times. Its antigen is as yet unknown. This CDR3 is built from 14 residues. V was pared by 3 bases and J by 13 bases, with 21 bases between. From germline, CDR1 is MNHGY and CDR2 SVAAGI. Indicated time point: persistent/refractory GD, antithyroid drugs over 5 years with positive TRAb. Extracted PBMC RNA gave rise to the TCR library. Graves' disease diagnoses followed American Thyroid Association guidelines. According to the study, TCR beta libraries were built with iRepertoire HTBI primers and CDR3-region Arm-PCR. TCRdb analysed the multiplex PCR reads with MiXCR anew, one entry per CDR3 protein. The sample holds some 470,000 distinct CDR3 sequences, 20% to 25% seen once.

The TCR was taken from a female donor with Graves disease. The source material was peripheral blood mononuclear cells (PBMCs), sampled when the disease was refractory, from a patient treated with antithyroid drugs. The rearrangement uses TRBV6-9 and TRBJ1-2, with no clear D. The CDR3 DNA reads TGTGCCAGCAGTTACGTCCCCGCGACACTCCCATTCACCTTC. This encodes CASSYVPATLPFTF.